These T cell receptor beta chains were read from a single sample in a study of blood T cell repertoires in COVID-19. Repertoires were generated with immunoSEQ multiplex PCR, while TCRdb's copy carries only in-frame clones and drops some. Of roughly 200,000 clones in the sample, 80% to 85% were seen once. Sequencing used peripheral blood. These receptors were obtained from a man aged 50 to 60 with active or convalescent COVID-19. CDR3s include the opening cysteine and the closing phenylalanine or tryptophan. A D gene is named only where the DNA matches it firmly. A row's size may be missing; if present it is once, few, many or a size class.

J gene,clone size,D gene,V gene,CDR3 DNA,CDR3 protein
TRBJ2-7,-,TRBD1,TRBV5-1,TGCGCCAGCCATCAGGGGGCCTCTTACGAGCAGTACTTC,CASHQGASYEQYF
TRBJ2-1,once,-,TRBV15,TGTGCCACCAGCAGAGGGACTGCTTACAATGAGCAGTTCTTC,CATSRGTAYNEQFF
TRBJ1-5,-,TRBD1,TRBV19,TGTGCCAGTAAATGGAGGGCTGGGGACAGGGGGTTAAGATATAGCAATCAGCCCCAGCATTTT,CASKWRAGDRGLRYSNQPQHF
TRBJ2-5,-,TRBD2,TRBV9,TGTGCCAGCAGCGTAGAAGCTAGCGGCCAAGAGACCCAGTACTTC,CASSVEASGQETQYF
TRBJ2-7,-,-,TRBV7-9,TGTGCCAGCAGCCCCCCCGGGATGGGAACCGAGCAGTACTTC,CASSPPGMGTEQYF
TRBJ1-1,-,-,TRBV7-2,TGTGCCAGCAGCTTACCTGTGAACACTGAAGCTTTCTTT,CASSLPVNTEAFF
TRBJ2-1,-,TRBD2,TRBV27,TGTGCCAGCAGCCGTGGGGGGGGATACAATGAGCAGTTCTTC,CASSRGGGYNEQFF
TRBJ2-1,-,-,TRBV6-5,TGTGCCAGCAGCCCCGGGACAGAGCAGTTCTTC,CASSPGTEQFF
TRBJ2-5,-,TRBD2,TRBV19,TGTGCCAGTAGTATGGGGACTAGTCCTGGTGAGACCCAGTACTTC,CASSMGTSPGETQYF
TRBJ1-2,-,TRBD1,TRBV11-2,TGTGCCAGCAGCTTAGACACCCCCAGGGGGCAACCTCTCTATGGCTACACCTTC,CASSLDTPRGQPLYGYTF
TRBJ2-6,-,-,TRBV27,TGTGCCAGCAGTCCTTACTCTGGGGCCAACGTCCTGACTTTC,CASSPYSGANVLTF
TRBJ2-3,few,-,TRBV11-1,TGTGCCAGCAGCCGACGAGGCAACACAGATACGCAGTATTTT,CASSRRGNTDTQYF
TRBJ2-6,-,-,TRBV15,TGTGCCACCAGCAGAGATCTGAGCTCTGGGGCCAACGTCCTGACTTTC,CATSRDLSSGANVLTF
TRBJ1-3,-,-,TRBV4-3,TGCGCCAGCAGCCAAGACGTAAGGGGGTTAGGAAACACCATATATTTT,CASSQDVRGLGNTIYF
TRBJ2-7,-,TRBD1,TRBV6-5,TGTGCCAGCAGTTACTCGGGGACAGCCTCAGGCTACGAGCAGTACTTC,CASSYSGTASGYEQYF
TRBJ1-6,-,TRBD1,TRBV6-1,TGTGCCAGCAGTGAACCGGGACAGATATTTTCACCCCTCCACTTT,CASSEPGQIFSPLHF
TRBJ1-1,few,-,TRBV7-2,TGTGCCAGCAGCCACTTGGGCCTAAATTTAATGAACACTGAAGCTTTCTTT,CASSHLGLNLMNTEAFF
TRBJ2-7,-,TRBD1,TRBV27,TGTGCCAGCAGTTTGGAGACAGGGACCGAGCAGTACTTC,CASSLETGTEQYF
TRBJ2-7,few,-,TRBV4-1,TGCGCCAGCAGTCACCCCCAGGACGTGGGGCGCGGCGAGCAGTACTTC,CASSHPQDVGRGEQYF
TRBJ2-2,-,-,TRBV5-1,TGCGCCAGCAGCTTGGGGGCCAGGTCCTCCGGGGAGCTGTTTTTT,CASSLGARSSGELFF
TRBJ1-4,-,-,TRBV6-5,TGTGCCAGCAGTTACTCGGGGGGTAGAAATGAAAAACTGTTTTTT,CASSYSGGRNEKLFF
TRBJ1-6,-,-,TRBV30,TGTGCCTGGAGGACAGATTATAATTCACCCCTCCACTTT,CAWRTDYNSPLHF
TRBJ1-2,once,TRBD1,TRBV29-1,TGCAGCGTTGGGGGGACAGGTGGCTACACCTTC,CSVGGTGGYTF
TRBJ1-6,-,TRBD1,TRBV4-1,TGCGCCAGCAGCCAATTGACAGGGTTATATAATTCACCCCTCCACTTT,CASSQLTGLYNSPLHF
TRBJ2-7,-,-,TRBV5-1,TGCGCCAGCAGCTCTCAGGGGTATAGCTCCTACGAGCAGTACTTC,CASSSQGYSSYEQYF
TRBJ1-3,-,TRBD1,TRBV27,TGTGCCAGCAGTCTCCCAGGGGGCTCTGGAAACACCATATATTTT,CASSLPGGSGNTIYF
TRBJ2-1,-,TRBD1,TRBV6-2/TRBV6-3,TGTGCCAGCAGTTATCGATACAGGGGGCCCTACAATGAGCAGTTCTTC,CASSYRYRGPYNEQFF
TRBJ1-6,-,TRBD1,TRBV5-6,TGTGCCAGCAGCTCGGGACAGAGGAACAATTCACCCCTCCACTTT,CASSSGQRNNSPLHF